The 2 T cell receptor beta chains below were found in one sample sequenced in a study of blood T cell repertoires in COVID-19. The assay was immunoSEQ multiplex PCR, and TCRdb's table has in-frame clones only and misses some. Of about 380,000 clones listed, around 90% are singletons. Sequenced material: PBMCs or T cells enriched from blood (not recorded which). The receptors stem from a woman aged 18 to 35 who had recovered from COVID-19.

This clone was counted only a few times. The chain couples TRBV7-3 to TRBJ2-3; 10 bases fit TRBD2. J was trimmed by 1 base and V by 5 bases; bases with no gene match: 3. The length of the CDR3 is 15 residues. From germline, CDR1 is SGHTA and CDR2 FQGTGA. CDR3 DNA: TGTGCCAGCAGCGTTACTAGCGGGGGCACAGATACGCAGTATTTT. Residues: CASSVTSGGTDTQYF.

This clone was counted a few times. This chain connects TRBV30 to TRBJ1-1; TRBD1 agrees at 7 bases. Germline V CDR1 and CDR2: GTSNPN, SVGIG (reference sequence). V dropped 2 bases and J dropped 4; count of bases not matched to a gene: 4. The CDR3 extends over 13 amino acids. CDR3: CAWSMGQSTEAFF. The CDR3, as DNA: TGTGCCTGGAGTATGGGACAGAGCACTGAAGCTTTCTTT. Full variable domain (rest looked up from reference TRBV30 and TRBJ1-1): SQTIHQWPATLVQPVGSPLSLECTVEGTSNPNLYWYRQAAGRGLQLLFYSVGIGQISSEVPQNLSASRPQDRQFILSSKKLLLSDSGFYLCAWSMGQSTEAFFGQGTRLTVV.